This TCR beta chain emerged from a study of cytomegalovirus exposure and HLA in healthy donors. V was clipped by 7 bases and J by 3 bases, with 11 bases between them. This CDR3 comprises 12 residues. CDR1 SQVTM and CDR2 ANQGSEA come from the germline V gene. Primers included in the PCR were 60 Vbeta and 13 Jbeta primers. Sequencing used immunoSEQ multiplex PCR; TCRdb keeps in-frame clones, though not all of them. Of roughly 96,000 clones in the sample, roughly 74% were seen once. The sequence was collected from a female donor in good health and CMV-seropositive. The rearrangement joins TRBV29-1 to TRBJ2-3; a possible D gene is TRBD2 (5 bases). The sample consisted of PBMCs. The CDR3 region is CSARGQTDTQYF. The CDR3 DNA reads TGCAGCGCCCGAGGGCAGACAGATACGCAGTATTTT.